A selection of T cell receptor beta chains follows, all from one sample in a study of PD-1 blockade in classical Hodgkin lymphoma. Data came from immunoSEQ multiplex PCR; TCRdb stores just in-frame clones and leaves some out. Here the sample spans 15,000 to 20,000 clones, 92% being singletons. The specimen sequenced was CD4+ T cells from blood. The receptors originated from a human donor with classical Hodgkin lymphoma. Each CDR3 is given with its conserved first and last residue. A D gene is named only where the DNA matches it firmly. Clone size, where shown, is once, few, many, or a class for clones that have expanded.

J gene | D gene | clone size | V gene | CDR3 protein | CDR3 DNA
TRBJ2-7 | . | once | TRBV5-4 | CASSLAGIFYEQYF | TGTGCCAGCAGCTTGGCAGGGATCTTCTACGAGCAGTACTTC
TRBJ2-7 | . | . | TRBV15 | CATSRTGLALLSYEQYF | TGTGCCACCAGCAGGACTGGGTTAGCGCTCCTCTCCTACGAGCAGTACTTC
TRBJ2-7 | . | . | TRBV29-1 | CSVSGTLYEQYF | TGCAGCGTCTCCGGGACTCTCTACGAGCAGTACTTC
TRBJ2-1 | . | . | TRBV7-9 | CASSHPVGYNEQFF | TGTGCCAGCAGCCACCCCGTTGGGTACAATGAGCAGTTCTTC
TRBJ2-1 | . | . | TRBV2 | CASTEYGRSYNEQFF | TGTGCCAGCACAGAATACGGGAGATCTTACAATGAGCAGTTCTTC
TRBJ1-5 | . | . | TRBV29-1 | CSVRTGSNQPQHF | TGCAGCGTCAGAACAGGGAGCAATCAGCCCCAGCATTTT
TRBJ2-5 | . | . | TRBV27 | CASSRVLQETQYF | TGTGCCAGCAGTCGGGTACTACAAGAGACCCAGTACTTC
TRBJ1-1 | . | . | TRBV2 | CASSPLGGNTEAFF | TGTGCCAGCAGTCCCTTGGGCGGGAACACTGAAGCTTTCTTT
TRBJ1-1 | . | . | TRBV5-1 | CASRGDMNTEAFF | TGCGCCAGCCGGGGAGACATGAACACTGAAGCTTTCTTT
TRBJ2-1 | . | . | TRBV28 | CASSHPWTVRDEQFF | TGTGCCAGCAGTCACCCTTGGACGGTCCGGGATGAGCAGTTCTTC
TRBJ2-3 | . | . | TRBV19 | CASQGEFTDTQYF | TGTGCCAGTCAAGGAGAATTCACAGATACGCAGTATTTT
TRBJ1-2 | . | . | TRBV19 | CASSMPGGIRYGYTF | TGTGCCAGTAGTATGCCGGGGGGTATTCGCTATGGCTACACCTTC
TRBJ2-7 | . | . | TRBV6-1 | CASSEWGIYEQYF | TGTGCCAGCAGTGAATGGGGGATCTACGAGCAGTACTTC
TRBJ2-2 | . | . | TRBV27 | CASSFGGATGELFF | TGTGCCAGCAGTTTTGGGGGGGCCACGGGGGAGCTGTTTTTT
TRBJ2-5 | TRBD2 | . | TRBV2 | CASKAGATRRTQYF | TGTGCCAGCAAGGCGGGAGCCACCCGTCGGACCCAGTACTTC
TRBJ2-2 | TRBD2 | . | TRBV2 | CATRRGRAANTGELFF | TGTGCCACAAGGCGCGGGAGGGCCGCGAACACCGGGGAGCTGTTTTTT
TRBJ2-5 | . | . | TRBV5-6 | CASSSGRAKETQYF | TGTGCCAGCAGCTCCGGACGGGCCAAAGAGACCCAGTACTTC
TRBJ1-5 | TRBD1 | . | TRBV2 | CASRPEGALNQPQHF | TGTGCCAGCAGGCCCGAGGGGGCCTTAAATCAGCCCCAGCACTTT
TRBJ1-5 | . | once | TRBV18 | CASSPNKDQGNQPQHF | TGTGCCAGCTCACCTAACAAGGACCAGGGCAATCAGCCCCAGCATTTT
TRBJ1-1 | . | . | TRBV6-5 | CASSFGTGNTEAFF | TGTGCCAGCAGCTTCGGGACCGGGAACACTGAAGCTTTCTTT
TRBJ1-2 | . | . | TRBV2 | CASSEARRGGDGYGYTF | TGTGCCAGCAGTGAAGCGCGTAGGGGGGGGGACGGCTATGGCTACACCTTC
TRBJ2-5 | . | . | TRBV15 | CATSRDYGAMGGETQYF | TGTGCCACCAGCAGAGATTATGGGGCCATGGGTGGAGAGACCCAGTACTTC
TRBJ1-2 | TRBD1 | . | TRBV28 | CASSTPDRVYGYTF | TGTGCCAGCTCAACCCCAGACAGGGTCTATGGCTACACCTTC
TRBJ1-1 | . | . | TRBV6-6 | CASSYDTGSPEAFF | TGTGCCAGCAGTTACGACACAGGGTCCCCTGAAGCTTTCTTT
TRBJ2-7 | . | . | TRBV16 | CASSQWTSAEEQYF | TGTGCCAGCAGCCAATGGACTTCCGCTGAAGAGCAGTACTTC
TRBJ2-7 | . | . | TRBV4-1 | CASSQAVTVFYEQYF | TGCGCCAGCAGCCAAGCAGTAACAGTATTCTACGAGCAGTACTTC
TRBJ1-1 | . | . | TRBV11-2 | CASSLVWQGGTEAFF | TGTGCCAGCAGCTTAGTCTGGCAGGGTGGCACTGAAGCTTTCTTT
TRBJ2-7 | TRBD1 | . | TRBV5-1 | CASSQGQGEQYF | TGCGCCAGCAGCCAGGGACAGGGCGAGCAGTACTTC
TRBJ2-7 | TRBD2 | . | TRBV29-1 | CSVASSGRASYEQYF | TGCAGCGTTGCGTCTAGCGGGAGGGCCTCCTACGAGCAGTACTTC
TRBJ2-7 | TRBD2 | . | TRBV4-1 | CASTNPTSGTYEQYF | TGCGCCAGCACCAATCCGACTAGCGGCACCTACGAGCAGTACTTC
TRBJ1-6 | . | . | TRBV5-1 | CASSLVGASYNSPLHF | TGCGCCAGCAGCTTGGTTGGGGCCTCGTATAATTCACCCCTCCACTTT
TRBJ2-6 | . | . | TRBV14 | CASSQDRGISGANVLTF | TGTGCCAGCAGCCAAGACAGGGGTATTTCTGGGGCCAACGTCCTGACTTTC
TRBJ2-1 | . | . | TRBV6-1 | CASSGRGQSSYNEQFF | TGTGCCAGCAGTGGCCGCGGCCAGAGCTCCTACAATGAGCAGTTCTTC
TRBJ2-7 | . | . | TRBV7-9 | CASSPRDGAYEQYF | TGTGCCAGCAGCCCCCGGGACGGAGCCTACGAGCAGTACTTC
TRBJ2-3 | TRBD2 | once | TRBV6-5 | CASSYQRGGADTQYF | TGTGCCAGCAGCTACCAGCGGGGAGGTGCAGATACGCAGTATTTT
TRBJ1-2 | . | . | TRBV5-1 | CASSPGMGNYGYTF | TGCGCCAGCAGCCCAGGCATGGGAAACTATGGCTACACCTTC
TRBJ2-3 | TRBD2 | . | TRBV4-2 | CASSQALAGKLTDTQYF | TGTGCCAGCAGCCAAGCGTTAGCGGGAAAGTTAACAGATACGCAGTATTTT
TRBJ1-5 | TRBD1 | . | TRBV11-2 | CASSLGQVGQPQHF | TGTGCCAGCAGCCTCGGACAGGTGGGTCAGCCCCAGCATTTT
TRBJ2-5 | . | . | TRBV6-5 | CASSYSMLAVETQYF | TGTGCCAGCAGTTACTCGATGCTAGCTGTTGAGACCCAGTACTTC
TRBJ2-1 | TRBD2 | . | TRBV6-4 | CASSRLAGADNEQFF | TGTGCCAGCAGCCGACTAGCGGGAGCGGACAATGAGCAGTTCTTC